This entry lists 18 T cell receptor beta chains sequenced from one sample in a study of vaccination effects on CD4 cells after COVID-19. Sequencing used immunoSEQ multiplex PCR; TCRdb keeps in-frame clones, though not all of them. Found here are 70,000 or so clones, 60% to 80% of them singletons; the top ten hold about 2%. It was after nine to eleven days of culture that CD4+ T cells were isolated. No antigen has been identified for these receptors. The sequences come from CD4+ T cells from PBMCs cultured without peptide, collected before COVID-19 vaccination. The receptors shown here come from a human donor who received a COVID-19 vaccine.

The rearrangement uses TRBV7-7 and TRBJ2-5; D gene uncertain. The germline gives CDR1 SSHAT, CDR2 FNYEAQ (reference sequence). The CDR3 sequence is 13 residues long. Trimming pared 1 base from V and 0 bases from J, leaving 3 bases between. The CDR3 coding sequence is TGTGCCAGCAGCTTAGACAACCAAGAGACCCAGTACTTC. This translates into CASSLDNQETQYF.

The DNA of the CDR3 is TGTGCCAGCTCCCCCAGCCAGGGGACCGGGGAGCTGTTTTTT. Residues: CASSPSQGTGELFF. The chain carries TRBV18 and TRBJ2-2, with D perhaps matching TRBD1 (6 bases). The V and J ends lost 6 bases and 5 bases respectively, with 13 bases between them. The CDR3 covers 14 residues. Germline V gives CDR1 KGHSH, CDR2 LQKENI.

The genes are TRBV7-8 and TRBJ1-2; no clear D gene. V gave up 4 bases and J gave up 0 bases, with 12 bases separating them. Germline V gene sequence: CDR1 SGHVS, CDR2 FQNEAQ. The length of the CDR3 is 15 residues. The CDR3 nucleotides are TGTGCCAGCAGCTATCGGGTAGTCCCTAACTATGGCTACACCTTC. Protein: CASSYRVVPNYGYTF.

The chain couples TRBV5-1 to TRBJ2-5; 9 nucleotides line up with TRBD2. The CDR3 loop spans 13 amino acids. CDR1 SGHRS and CDR2 YFSETQ come from the germline V gene. V was pared by 6 bases and J by 3 bases, with 3 bases of the junction left unmatched. CDR3 region: CASKVAGEETQYF. CDR3 coding DNA: TGCGCCAGCAAAGTAGCGGGGGAAGAGACCCAGTACTTC.

The CDR3 here is CASSRGPAGGGYTF. CDR3 bases: TGTGCCAGCAGCAGAGGACCGGCAGGAGGAGGCTACACCTTC. The chain uses TRBV6-5 and TRBJ1-2; no clear D. V lost 6 bases and J lost 8, with 19 bases in between. Germline V CDR1 and CDR2: MNHEY, SVGAGI. The CDR3 spans 14 residues.

The sample holds one count of this clone. The chain links TRBV12-3 or TRBV12-4 to TRBJ2-1, with D unresolved. The CDR3 is made up of 13 amino acids. Trimming removed 6 bases at V and 4 bases at J, with 10 bases between. The CDR3 DNA reads TGTGCCAGCAGCAGGAAAATTTACAATGAGCAGTTCTTC. It yields the protein CASSRKIYNEQFF.

The chain joins TRBV30 to TRBJ2-3, with a weak D call TRBD2 (6 bases). The CDR3 contains 16 residues. V dropped 4 bases and J dropped 3 bases, with 20 bases sitting between them. The germline V gene encodes CDR1 GTSNPN and CDR2 SVGIG (reference sequence). The CDR3 loop reads CAWTTGPGLATDTQYF. CDR3 DNA: TGTGCCTGGACCACTGGTCCGGGACTCGCGACAGATACGCAGTATTTT.

This chain uses TRBV6-5 with TRBJ2-2; 7 positions agree with TRBD1. CDR1 is MNHEY, CDR2 SVGAGI, per germline. V gave up 6 bases and J gave up 5 bases; unmatched junction bases: 3. The CDR3 has 13 residues. CDR3 nucleotide sequence: TGTGCCAGCAGAACAGGGGTTACCGGGGAGCTGTTTTTT. Translated, it gives CASRTGVTGELFF.

The rearrangement joins TRBV5-1 to TRBJ2-1; D remains unclear. The V gene lost 0 bases and the J gene lost 3 bases, with 7 bases spanning the gap. CDR3 length equals 14 residues. The germline CDR1 and CDR2 sequences are SGHRS and YFSETQ. The CDR3 sequence is CASSLGRLYNEQFF. CDR3 sequence (DNA): TGCGCCAGCAGCTTGGGACGGCTCTACAATGAGCAGTTCTTC. The entire variable domain, with the rest obtained from reference TRBV5-1 and TRBJ2-1, is as follows: KAGVTQTPRYLIKTRGQQVTLSCSPISGHRSVSWYQQTPGQGLQFLFEYFSETQRNKGNFPGRFSGRQFSNSRSEMNVSTLELGDSALYLCASSLGRLYNEQFFGPGTRLTVL.

The chain recombines TRBV6-1 with TRBJ1-6, with D hard to call. The CDR3 sequence is 17 residues long. In germline, CDR1 is MNHNS, CDR2 SASEGT. V lost 4 bases and J lost 9, with 22 bases in between. The CDR3 loop is CASSGDSGYTARSPLHF. In DNA, the CDR3 is TGTGCCAGCAGTGGCGATTCTGGGTACACCGCACGTTCACCCCTCCACTTT.

This clone was picked up one time. This chain joins TRBV10-2 and TRBJ2-5; the D gene is possibly TRBD1 (6 bases). Per germline, CDR1 WSHSY and CDR2 SAAADI. The CDR3 is 15 residues long. V was trimmed by 5 bases and J by 2 bases, leaving 15 bases between them. The CDR3 reads CASSKKTGPQETQYF. The CDR3 DNA reads as TGCGCCAGCAGTAAAAAAACAGGGCCACAAGAGACCCAGTACTTC.

The rearrangement links TRBV9 to TRBJ2-5; TRBD1 matches at 7 bases. There are 15 residues in the CDR3. CDR1 is SGDLS, CDR2 YYNGEE, per germline. J gave up 4 bases and V 4 bases, and 10 bases lay outside the gene matches. The CDR3 DNA is TGTGCCAGCAGCAGACCTCAGGGGGTCGCAGAGACCCAGTACTTC. This encodes CASSRPQGVAETQYF.

The table lists this clone with a count of one. The rearrangement uses TRBV19 and TRBJ1-5, with unresolved D. The CDR3 is 13 residues long. V shed 0 bases and J shed 4 bases, with 4 bases lying between them. Germline CDR1 reads LNHDA; CDR2 reads SQIVND (reference sequence). CDR3 in amino acids: CASSIEVNQPQHF. In nucleotides, the CDR3 is TGTGCCAGTAGTATAGAGGTGAATCAGCCCCAGCATTTT.

This clone was observed a few times. The CDR3 spells CASRNTFGGELFF. The CDR3, as DNA: TGTGCCAGCAGGAACACGTTTGGCGGGGAGCTGTTTTTT. The chain recombines TRBV2 with TRBJ2-2; D is ambiguous. The V gene lost 6 bases and the J gene lost 7 bases, with 12 bases spanning the gap. The CDR3 contains 13 residues. Germline CDR1 and CDR2: SNHLY and FYNNEI.

V and J are TRBV15 and TRBJ1-3; D not resolved. V was cut by 0 bases and J by 0 bases, with 9 bases left in between. CDR1 and CDR2 from the germline V gene are LNHNV and YYDKDF (reference sequence). This CDR3 has 16 residues. The chain's CDR3 is CATSRDPVDSGNTIYF. CDR3 DNA: TGTGCCACCAGCAGAGATCCTGTCGACTCTGGAAACACCATATATTTT.

The chain combines TRBV4-2 with TRBJ2-5; D unresolved. This CDR3 is 13 amino acids long. Germline CDR1 is LGHNA and CDR2 is YNFKEQ. V dropped 1 base and J dropped 2 bases, with 5 bases sitting between them. CDR3 loop: CASSQAPQETQYF. As DNA, the CDR3 is TGTGCCAGCAGCCAAGCTCCACAAGAGACCCAGTACTTC.

The chain is built from TRBV6-2 or TRBV6-3 and TRBJ1-5, with D possibly TRBD1 on 6 matching bases. Trimming shortened V by 6 bases and J by 7 bases, and 19 bases separated the two germline ends. CDR1 MNHEY and CDR2 SVGEGT come from the germline V gene. CDR3 length: 15 residues. As DNA, the CDR3 is TGTGCCAGCAGCGACGGGGGGGGGCCGAGGCAGCCCCAGCATTTT. The encoded protein is CASSDGGGPRQPQHF.

V gene TRBV6-2 or TRBV6-3 combines with J gene TRBJ1-1, with D possibly being TRBD1 (5 bases). V lost 5 bases and J 1 base, leaving 14 bases between the germline ends. CDR1 MNHEY and CDR2 SVGEGT come from the germline V gene. The CDR3 consists of 15 residues. The CDR3 DNA reads TGTGCCAGCAGTACTGGGGCTTACGGGAACACTGAAGCTTTCTTT. This encodes CASSTGAYGNTEAFF.